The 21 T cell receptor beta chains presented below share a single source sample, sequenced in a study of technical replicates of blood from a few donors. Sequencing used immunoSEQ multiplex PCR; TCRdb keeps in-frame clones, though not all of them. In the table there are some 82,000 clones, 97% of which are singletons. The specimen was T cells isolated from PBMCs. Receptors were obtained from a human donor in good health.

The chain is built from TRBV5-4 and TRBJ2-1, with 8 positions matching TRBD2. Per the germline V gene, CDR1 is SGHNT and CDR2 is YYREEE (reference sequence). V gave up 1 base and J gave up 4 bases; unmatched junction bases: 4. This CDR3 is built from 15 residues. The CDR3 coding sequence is TGTGCCAGCAGCTTGAATAGCGGGACTTACAATGAGCAGTTCTTC. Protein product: CASSLNSGTYNEQFF.

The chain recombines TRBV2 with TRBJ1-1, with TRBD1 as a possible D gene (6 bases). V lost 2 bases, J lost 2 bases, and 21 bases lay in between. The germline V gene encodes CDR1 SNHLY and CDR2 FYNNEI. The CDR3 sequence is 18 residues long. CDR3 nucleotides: TGTGCCAGCAGTGAAAAATTTGGTATACGACAGGACAACACTGAAGCTTTCTTT. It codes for CASSEKFGIRQDNTEAFF.

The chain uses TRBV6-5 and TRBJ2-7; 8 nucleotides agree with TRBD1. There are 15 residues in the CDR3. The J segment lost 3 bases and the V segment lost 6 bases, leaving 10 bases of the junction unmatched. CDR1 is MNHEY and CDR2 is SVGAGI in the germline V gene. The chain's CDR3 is CASSLKQGEFYEQYF. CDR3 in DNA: TGTGCCAGCAGCCTAAAACAGGGGGAGTTCTACGAGCAGTACTTC.

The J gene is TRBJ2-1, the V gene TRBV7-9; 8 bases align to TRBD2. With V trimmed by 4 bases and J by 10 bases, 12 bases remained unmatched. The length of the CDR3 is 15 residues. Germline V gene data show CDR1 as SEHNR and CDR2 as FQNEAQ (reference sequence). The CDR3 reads CASSSRRRGALEQFF. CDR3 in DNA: TGTGCCAGCAGCTCCCGTAGGCGGGGGGCCCTAGAGCAGTTCTTC.

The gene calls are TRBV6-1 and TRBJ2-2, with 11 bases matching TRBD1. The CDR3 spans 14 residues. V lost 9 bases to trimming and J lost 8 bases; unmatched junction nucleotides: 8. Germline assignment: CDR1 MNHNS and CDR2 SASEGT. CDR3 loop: CASSWTGGRGELFF. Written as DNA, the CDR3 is TGTGCCAGTTCGTGGACAGGGGGCAGGGGGGAGCTGTTTTTT.

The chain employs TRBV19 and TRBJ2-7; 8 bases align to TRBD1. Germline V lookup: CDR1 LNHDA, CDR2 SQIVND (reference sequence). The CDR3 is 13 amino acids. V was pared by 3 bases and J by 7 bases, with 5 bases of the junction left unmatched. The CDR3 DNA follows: TGTGCCAGTAGTATTTTCAGGGGGCGAGAGCAGTACTTC. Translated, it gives CASSIFRGREQYF.

The CDR3: CARSKGPLSEKLFF. The CDR3 region has the DNA TGTGCCCGGTCTAAGGGGCCCCTCAGTGAAAAACTGTTTTTT. The chain joins TRBV30 to TRBJ1-4; weak D call: TRBD1 (5 bases). Trimming took 8 bases from V and 7 from J, leaving 20 bases between them. The CDR3 runs to 14 residues. Germline-derived CDR1 and CDR2 are GTSNPN and SVGIG (reference sequence). The full variable domain, its missing parts supplied by reference TRBV30 and TRBJ1-4, is SQTIHQWPATLVQPVGSPLSLECTVEGTSNPNLYWYRQAAGRGLQLLFYSVGIGQISSEVPQNLSASRPQDRQFILSSKKLLLSDSGFYLCARSKGPLSEKLFFGSGTQLSVL.

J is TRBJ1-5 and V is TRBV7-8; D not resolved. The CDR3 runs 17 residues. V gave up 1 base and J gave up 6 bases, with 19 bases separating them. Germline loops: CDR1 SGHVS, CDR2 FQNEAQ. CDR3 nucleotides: TGTGCCAGCAGCTTAGTAAGGTGGCGGGGTTCGGGTCAGCCCCAGCATTTT. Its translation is CASSLVRWRGSGQPQHF.

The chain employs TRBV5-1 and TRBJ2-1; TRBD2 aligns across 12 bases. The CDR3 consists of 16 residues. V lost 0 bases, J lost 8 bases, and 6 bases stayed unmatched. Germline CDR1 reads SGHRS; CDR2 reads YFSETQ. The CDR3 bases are TGCGCCAGCAGCTTGGCCCTAGCGGGAGGGGGTTATGAGCAGTTCTTC. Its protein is CASSLALAGGGYEQFF.

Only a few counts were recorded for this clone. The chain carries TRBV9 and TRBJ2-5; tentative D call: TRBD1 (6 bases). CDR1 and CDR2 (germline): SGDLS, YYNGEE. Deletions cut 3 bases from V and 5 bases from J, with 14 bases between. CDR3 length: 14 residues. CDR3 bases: TGTGCCAGCAGCGCTACAGGGTCAGTGGAGACCCAGTACTTC. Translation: CASSATGSVETQYF.

The chain's CDR3 is CASSQDHTTGNTIYF. Written as DNA, the CDR3 is TGTGCCAGCAGCCAAGATCACACGACTGGAAACACCATATATTTT. The rearrangement uses TRBV4-2 and TRBJ1-3; D gene unclear. The CDR3 runs 15 residues. The ends were cut back, 0 bases at V and 2 bases at J, with 8 bases in the middle. Germline V gives CDR1 LGHNA, CDR2 YNFKEQ.

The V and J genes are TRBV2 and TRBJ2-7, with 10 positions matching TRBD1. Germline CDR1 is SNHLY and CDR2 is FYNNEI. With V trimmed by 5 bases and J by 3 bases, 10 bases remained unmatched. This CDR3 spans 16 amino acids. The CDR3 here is CASSPNSGQGNYEQYF. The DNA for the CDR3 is TGTGCCAGCAGTCCGAACTCGGGACAGGGGAACTACGAGCAGTACTTC.

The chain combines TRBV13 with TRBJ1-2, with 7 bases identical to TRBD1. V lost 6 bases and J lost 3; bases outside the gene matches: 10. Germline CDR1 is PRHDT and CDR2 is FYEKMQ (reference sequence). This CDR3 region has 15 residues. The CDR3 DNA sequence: TGTGCCAGCAGGTCGACAGGGACACCTTACTATGGCTACACCTTC. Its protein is CASRSTGTPYYGYTF.

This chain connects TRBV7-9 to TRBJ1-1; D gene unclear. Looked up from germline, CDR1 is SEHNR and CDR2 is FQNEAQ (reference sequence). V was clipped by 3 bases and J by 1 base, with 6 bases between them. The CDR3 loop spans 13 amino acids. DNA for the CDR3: TGTGCCAGCAGCTTCTCTCCGAACACTGAAGCTTTCTTT. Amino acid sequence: CASSFSPNTEAFF.

CDR3 amino acids: CASSLVLAGGTDTQYF. The CDR3 DNA sequence: TGTGCCAGCAGCTTGGTCCTAGCGGGGGGGACAGATACGCAGTATTTT. The chain has TRBV7-2 and TRBJ2-3; TRBD2 matches 12 bases. Germline CDR1 SGHTA, CDR2 FQGNSA. This CDR3 has 16 amino acids. The V gene end was trimmed by 3 bases and the J gene end by 3 bases; junction bases not matched to a gene: 4.

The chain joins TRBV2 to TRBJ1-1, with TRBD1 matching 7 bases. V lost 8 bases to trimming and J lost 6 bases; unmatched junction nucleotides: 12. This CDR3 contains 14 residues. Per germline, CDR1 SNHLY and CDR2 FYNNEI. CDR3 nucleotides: TGTGCCAGCGTTATTGCCCCGGGACAGCCTGAAGCTTTCTTT. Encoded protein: CASVIAPGQPEAFF.

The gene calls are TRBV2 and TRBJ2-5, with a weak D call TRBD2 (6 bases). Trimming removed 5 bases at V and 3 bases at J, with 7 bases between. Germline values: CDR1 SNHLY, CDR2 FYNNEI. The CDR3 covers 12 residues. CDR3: CASSWEEETQYF. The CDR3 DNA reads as TGTGCCAGCAGTTGGGAGGAAGAGACCCAGTACTTC.

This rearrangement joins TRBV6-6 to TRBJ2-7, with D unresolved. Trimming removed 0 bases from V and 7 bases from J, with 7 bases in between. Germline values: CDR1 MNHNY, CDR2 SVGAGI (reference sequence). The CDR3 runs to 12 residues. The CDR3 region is CASSYSIREQYF. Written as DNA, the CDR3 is TGTGCCAGCAGTTACTCGATCAGGGAGCAGTACTTC.

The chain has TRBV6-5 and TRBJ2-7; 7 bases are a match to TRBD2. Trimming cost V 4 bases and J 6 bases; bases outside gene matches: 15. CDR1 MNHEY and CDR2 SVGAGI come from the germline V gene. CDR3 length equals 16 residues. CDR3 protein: CASSFDHGTTLLEQYF. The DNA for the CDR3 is TGTGCCAGCAGTTTTGACCACGGGACTACCCTCCTCGAGCAGTACTTC.

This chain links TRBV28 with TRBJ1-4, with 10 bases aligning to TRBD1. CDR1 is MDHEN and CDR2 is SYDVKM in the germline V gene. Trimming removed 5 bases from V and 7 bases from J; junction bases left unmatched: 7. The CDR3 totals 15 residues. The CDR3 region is CASSGRQGAFEKLFF. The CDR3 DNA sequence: TGTGCCAGCAGTGGGCGACAGGGGGCATTTGAAAAACTGTTTTTT.

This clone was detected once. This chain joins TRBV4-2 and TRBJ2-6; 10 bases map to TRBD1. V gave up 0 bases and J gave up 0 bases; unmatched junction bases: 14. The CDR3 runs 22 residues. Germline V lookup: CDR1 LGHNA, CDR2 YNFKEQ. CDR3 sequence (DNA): TGTGCCAGCAGCCAAGATGCTAAGGGTCGGACAGGGGGACTCTCTGGGGCCAACGTCCTGACTTTC. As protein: CASSQDAKGRTGGLSGANVLTF.